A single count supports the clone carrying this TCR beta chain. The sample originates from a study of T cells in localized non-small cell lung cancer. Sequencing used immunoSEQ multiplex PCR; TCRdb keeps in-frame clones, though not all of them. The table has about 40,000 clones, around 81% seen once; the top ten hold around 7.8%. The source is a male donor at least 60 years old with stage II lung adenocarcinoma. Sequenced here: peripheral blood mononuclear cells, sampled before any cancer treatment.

CDR3: CASSLQGNTEAFF. The CDR3 DNA is TGTGCCAGCAGCCTACAGGGGAACACTGAAGCTTTCTTT. V gene TRBV14 combines with J gene TRBJ1-1; D might be TRBD1 (6 bases). The CDR3 covers 13 residues. CDR1 is SGHDN, CDR2 FVKESK, per germline. Deletions cut 4 bases from V and 1 base from J, with 7 bases between.